This T cell receptor beta chain appears in the sequencing data of a study of shared clonotypes between healthy human individuals. The assay was immunoSEQ multiplex PCR, and TCRdb's table has in-frame clones only and misses some. Here the sample spans about 770,000 clones, approximately 77% being singletons. This clone was recorded only once. This CDR3 region has 14 residues. CDR1 is SGHDN and CDR2 is FVKESK in the germline V gene. V lost 0 bases, J lost 11 bases, and 7 bases stayed unmatched. The sequence was collected from a woman in her thirties in good health. The rearrangement uses TRBV14 and TRBJ2-1; the match to TRBD2 covers 7 bases. Sequencing was done on a sample of memory CD4+ T cells sorted from blood. Subset specified: CD45RA-negative fraction. The CDR3, as DNA: TGTGCCAGCAGCCAAGATTGGGAGGGAGGACAGCAGTTCTTC. Translating gives CASSQDWEGGQQFF.